Only a few counts were recorded for the clone carrying this T cell receptor (beta chain). Its antigen is currently unknown. This sample was taken from a study of human T cells and chemical hapten exposure. Study context: Weekly administration of diphenylcyclopropenone to the scalp of patients continued throughout the approximately 24-week study. Enrolled patients were predominantly female and had alopecia areata, totalis or universalis.

The CDR3 runs to 13 residues. CDR1 MNHEY and CDR2 SVGEGT come from the germline V gene. V was clipped by 7 bases and J by 6 bases; unmatched bases: 3. Study-level findings and limits: Counts of TCRs above 1 in 1000 frequency stayed unchanged with DPC sensitization.

Each CDR3 protein is one row after TCRdb ran MiXCR on the RACE reads. The sample lists tens of thousands of distinct CDR3 sequences, 11% seen once, with more than 2% in the top ten. The time point is: patch test 2, 6 weeks after DPC sensitization. Treatment in this sample: therapeutic diphenylcyclopropenone sensitization with weekly scalp DPC. The sequence was collected from a man aged 40-50 years with alopecia areata. Some clones in this sample may be carry-over from other donors' samples. This specimen consisted of whole blood, obtained in connection with sensitization to the hapten diphenylcyclopropenone (DPC). V and J are TRBV6-2 or TRBV6-3 and TRBJ2-4, with 10 bases identical to TRBD1. The CDR3 DNA is TGTGCCAGCATCGACAGGGGGCGAAACATTCAGTACTTC. It is translated as CASIDRGRNIQYF.